The subject of this entry is one T cell receptor beta chain. This specimen comes from a study of shared clonotypes between healthy human individuals. Assay: immunoSEQ multiplex PCR; the TCRdb copy retains only in-frame clones and omits some. The sample holds more than 2 million clones, about 95% seen once. CDR1 SGHNT and CDR2 YYREEE come from the germline V gene (reference sequence). V was clipped by 0 bases and J by 7 bases, with 11 bases between them. The CDR3 loop spans 14 amino acids. Naive CD8 populations comprised CD45RO-negative cells positively selected for CCR7, excluding terminally differentiated effector memory CD45RA+ cells.

The sequence derives from a man between 18 and 35 years old in good health. V and J are TRBV5-4 and TRBJ1-3; weak D call: TRBD1 (6 bases). The sequencing sample was made of naive CD8+ T cells sorted from blood. CDR3 residues: CASSLGGARNTIYF. The CDR3 nucleotides read TGTGCCAGCAGCTTGGGGGGGGCCCGGAACACCATATATTTT.